Included here is one T cell receptor beta chain sequence, with context. There is no known antigen for this receptor. Per-base quality was not reported, and no clone a single base away is much larger than it. The time point label, read with the paper, signifies: baseline before first vaccination. The vaccinee samples were drawn from two UK trials, COV001 and COV002, one of which was a single-blind randomized controlled phase 2/3 trial testing AZD1222 (ChAdOx1 nCoV-19) in healthy adults. Trial participant PBMC samples were collected at day 0 and day 28 after the second dose for TCRbeta chain sequencing. These data originate in a study of T cell responses to AZD1222 COVID-19 vaccine (dated by TCRdb to the early 2020s). Study-level background: AZD1222 recipients with second doses at about 4 weeks or about 12 weeks were pooled, because spike-specific TCR depth and breadth did not differ between schedules. Trial participants were enrolled by age into 18-55, 56-69 and 70-plus year subgroups, with roughly 160, 29 and 62 TCR-sequenced participants respectively. A total of roughly 240 trial participants underwent TCR sequencing, of whom approximately 210 received two doses of AZD1222 and about 25 received two doses of the MenACWY control vaccine.

The CDR3 regions of human TCRbeta chains were subjected to immunosequencing. In the source study's methods: Repertoire TCRs were matched against a reference library of SARS-CoV-2-specific TCRs generated with the MIRA antigen-specificity platform. Breadth was defined as the fraction of unique TCRs that were SARS-CoV-2-associated. Depth was defined as the fraction of total T cells that were SARS-CoV-2-associated. Using the MIRA data, each spike-specific TCR was assigned both to the spike region to which the TCR was reactive and to a CD4 or CD8 class. Log10-transformed breadth and depth values were compared by one-way ANOVA with Sidak's multiple comparisons tests. TCRdb mirrors the immuneACCESS table, restricted to in-frame sequences. Some clones are absent from its copies; in checked studies, under half trace to an unresolved V gene, and the reason for the others is unknown. Clone size and V and J calls were adopted from that table, with D and trimming inferred from the DNA. In this sample the table shows under 200,000 clones, 92% of which occur a single time. More than 1.5% of the sample goes to the ten largest clones.

Sequences SGHNT (CDR1) and YYREEE (CDR2) are obtained from the germline V gene (reference sequence). From its cysteine to its phenylalanine, the CDR3 spans 11 amino acids. Only the CDR3 part of the read is kept: 33 bases, read in frame from the first base. V loses 1 base of germline sequence and J loses 5 bases, and the interval between the two ends is 4 bases. Broader findings and caveats from the paper: Epitopes outside the regions mutated in the B.1.351 and B.1.1.7 variants were reportedly recognized by nearly half of the unique spike-specific TCRs. In the small 56-69-year group, the increase in depth fell short of significance, most likely because of low power. Conclusions about previously exposed vaccinees are limited because only five to seven AZD1222 recipients were SARS-CoV-2 seropositive at baseline. A significant rise in spike-specific TCR breadth and depth was observed after two AZD1222 doses relative to day 0 and relative to MenACWY recipients. Participants were mostly white British and included more females than males, and it was suggested by the authors that clonal diversity may have been underestimated. Because no day 14 peak-response samples were available, repertoires were characterized only after the peak T cell response. The vaccine-associated CD4 TCRs covered the entire spike protein, and the dominant responses fell in regions 160-218 and 743-854.

This sequence uses TRBV5-4 and TRBJ2-7; there is no confident call for the D gene. The sample in question was peripheral blood, obtained on day 0 of AZD1222 vaccination. This sequence originates from an adult in good health. The DNA sequence is as follows: TGTGCCAGCAGCTTGATCAACGAGCAGTACTTC. Its amino acids are CASSLINEQYF.